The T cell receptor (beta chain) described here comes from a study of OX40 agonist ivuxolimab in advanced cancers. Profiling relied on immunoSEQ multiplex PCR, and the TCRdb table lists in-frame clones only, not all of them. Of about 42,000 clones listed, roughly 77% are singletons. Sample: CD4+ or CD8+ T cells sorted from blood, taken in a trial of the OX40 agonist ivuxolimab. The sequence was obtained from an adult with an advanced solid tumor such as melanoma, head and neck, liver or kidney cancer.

CDR3 DNA sequence: TGTGCCAGCAGCTTCGGACGGGCAACCGGTGAGCAGTTCTTC. Translation: CASSFGRATGEQFF. V usage is TRBV7-9 and J usage is TRBJ2-1; D remains unclear. Germline lookup yields CDR1 SEHNR and CDR2 FQNEAQ (reference sequence). CDR3 length: 14 amino acids. V was pared by 3 bases and J by 9 bases, with 15 bases between.